The 16 T cell receptor beta chains below were found in one sample sequenced in a study of T cells in Graves' hyperthyroidism and ophthalmopathy. It was RNA transcripts that yielded the amplified TCR beta CDR3 regions. Initially, a first-round RT-PCR of the TCR CDR3 employed the HTBI primer set. TCRdb re-derived calls from the multiplex PCR reads in MiXCR, one entry per CDR3 protein. Of more than 350,000 distinct CDR3 sequences detected, nearly 15% appear once; the ten largest clones hold around 20%. Specimen: blood. The source is an older woman with Graves' ophthalmopathy.

This clonotype has at least ten counts. J is TRBJ2-1 and V is TRBV20-1; weak D call: TRBD2 (6 bases). Germline lookup yields CDR1 DFQATT and CDR2 SNEGSKA (reference sequence). V lost 3 bases, J lost 4 bases, and 19 bases lay in between. The CDR3 is made up of 16 amino acids. This CDR3 reads CSARKNLGGKYNEQFF. CDR3 nucleotide sequence: TGCAGTGCTAGGAAGAATTTGGGCGGGAAGTACAATGAGCAGTTCTTC.

With respect to this clonotype: A much larger clone differs from this one at a single base, so this may be a read error. This sequence joins TRBV12-3 or TRBV12-4 and TRBJ2-1; D may be TRBD1 (7 bases). The CDR3 has 15 amino acids. Deletions cut 3 bases from V and 4 bases from J, with 13 bases between. CDR3 in DNA: TGTGCCAGCAGTTTCCAGGGGGGACCTTACAATGAGCAGTTCTTC. It codes for CASSFQGGPYNEQFF.

This chain links TRBV6-2 or TRBV6-3 with TRBJ2-1, with 11 positions matching TRBD1. The germline V gene encodes CDR1 MNHEY and CDR2 SVGEGT. This CDR3 spans 13 amino acids. Unmatched junction bases numbered 9, after V lost 10 bases and J lost 10 bases. The CDR3 sequence: CAITRTGGSEQFF. CDR3 coding DNA: TGTGCCATAACGAGGACAGGGGGCAGCGAGCAGTTCTTC.

This chain uses TRBV3-1 with TRBJ2-7, with 15 bases matching TRBD2. CDR3 length: 15 residues. The V segment lost 8 bases and the J segment 3 bases; nucleotides outside the gene matches: 5. CDR1 LGHDT and CDR2 YNNKEL come from the germline V gene (reference sequence). CDR3 bases: TGTGCCAGCTGGACTAGCGGGAGGGGGGGCTACGAGCAGTACTTC. Its protein is CASWTSGRGGYEQYF.

This clonotype was observed a few times. The chain employs TRBV20-1 and TRBJ2-1, with D possibly matching TRBD1 (6 bases). The CDR3 contains 15 residues. Trimming shortened V by 5 bases and J by 0 bases, and 14 bases separated the two germline ends. From germline, CDR1 is DFQATT and CDR2 SNEGSKA (reference sequence). The CDR3 reads CSAPGTGSSYNEQFF. In DNA, the CDR3 is TGCAGTGCTCCAGGAACAGGGTCCTCCTACAATGAGCAGTTCTTC.

This clonotype was observed a few times. The chain links TRBV19 to TRBJ2-1; D gene uncertain. Trimming removed 9 bases from V and 7 bases from J, with 28 bases in between. The CDR3 spans 17 residues. The germline CDR1 and CDR2 sequences are LNHDA and SQIVND (reference sequence). CDR3: CASRRGPIRDTANEQFF. CDR3 sequence (DNA): TGTGCCAGCCGCAGAGGCCCAATAAGGGATACCGCTAATGAGCAGTTCTTC. The full variable domain, completed using reference TRBV19 and TRBJ2-1, is DGGITQSPKYLFRKEGQNVTLSCEQNLNHDAMYWYRQDPGQGLRLIYYSQIVNDFQKGDIAEGYSVSREKKESFPLTVTSAQKNPTAFYLCASRRGPIRDTANEQFFGPGTRLTVL.

This clonotype was found many times. In DNA, the CDR3 is TGTGCCATCAGTGAGGACCCTAACTATGGCTACACCTTC. Translation: CAISEDPNYGYTF. The J gene is TRBJ1-2, the V gene TRBV10-3; D call uncertain. V was shortened by 2 bases and J by 0 bases, with 4 bases between the two germline ends. The CDR3 totals 13 residues. Germline loops: CDR1 ENHRY, CDR2 SYGVKD.

This clonotype has a count of ten or more. This chain's CDR3 is CASSFGLAGAYNEQFF. CDR3 bases: TGTGCCAGCAGCTTCGGACTAGCGGGTGCCTACAATGAGCAGTTCTTC. This chain links TRBV5-4 with TRBJ2-1, with 11 nucleotides matching TRBD2. The CDR3 runs to 16 residues. Germline CDR1 SGHNT, CDR2 YYREEE (reference sequence). The J segment lost 2 bases and the V segment lost 2 bases, leaving 3 bases of the junction unmatched.

This clonotype was counted many times. V and J are TRBV11-2 and TRBJ2-7; 7 bases are shared with TRBD2. Trimming took 7 bases from V and 4 from J; bases not matched to a gene: 10. Germline assignment: CDR1 SGHAT and CDR2 FQNNGV. The length of the CDR3 is 14 residues. CDR3 sequence reads: CASTPTSPGYEQYF. CDR3 coding DNA: TGTGCCAGCACGCCGACTAGCCCAGGGTACGAGCAGTACTTC.

This clonotype was detected a few times. The J gene is TRBJ2-3, the V gene TRBV24-1; TRBD1 agrees at 9 bases. Trimming cost V 7 bases and J 3 bases; bases outside gene matches: 4. The CDR3 loop spans 14 amino acids. CDR1 and CDR2 (germline): KGHDR, SFDVKD. The CDR3, as DNA: TGTGCCACCAGCCGAGGGACAGGGACAGATACGCAGTATTTT. It specifies CATSRGTGTDTQYF.

The V call is TRBV6-1, the J call TRBJ1-4; TRBD1 agrees at 10 bases. The trim removed 6 bases at V and 6 bases at J, leaving 1 base unmatched. Germline-derived CDR1 and CDR2 are MNHNS and SASEGT. This CDR3 is 13 amino acids long. CDR3 sequence: CASRGQGDEKLFF. The CDR3 DNA sequence: TGTGCCAGCAGAGGACAGGGGGATGAAAAACTGTTTTTT.

This clonotype has only a few counts. This chain uses TRBV11-1 with TRBJ2-5; TRBD1 aligns across 10 bases. V was clipped by 5 bases and J by 2 bases; unmatched bases: 8. Germline CDR1 reads SGHAT; CDR2 reads FQDESV (reference sequence). The CDR3 extends over 16 amino acids. CDR3 coding DNA: TGTGCCAGCAGCCAAATCCGGACAGGGGGTCAAGAGACCCAGTACTTC. This encodes CASSQIRTGGQETQYF.

At least ten counts were recorded for this clonotype. This rearrangement joins TRBV6-5 to TRBJ2-3, with D hard to call. The germline V gene encodes CDR1 MNHEY and CDR2 SVGAGI. V was cut by 0 bases and J by 1 base, with 8 bases left in between. This CDR3 is 15 amino acids long. In DNA form, the CDR3 reads TGTGCCAGCAGTTACTCAATTGGGGGCACAGATACGCAGTATTTT. Protein sequence: CASSYSIGGTDTQYF.

The table lists this clonotype with many counts. The chain carries TRBV27 and TRBJ2-7; D is perhaps TRBD1 (5 bases). The CDR3 consists of 14 residues. CDR1 and CDR2 (germline): MNHEY, SMNVEV (reference sequence). V dropped 6 bases and J dropped 0 bases, with 12 bases sitting between them. The CDR3 sequence is CASRYRFDSYEQYF. CDR3 DNA sequence: TGTGCCAGCAGATACAGGTTTGACTCCTACGAGCAGTACTTC.

As for this clonotype: One junction end disagrees with the germline gene, perhaps due to a read error. The J gene is TRBJ2-5, the V gene TRBV4-1, with TRBD2 matching 9 bases. Germline CDR1 is MGHRA and CDR2 is YSYEKL. CDR3 length equals 14 residues. The CDR3 region is CASSQTSGQESQYF. In DNA, the CDR3 is TGTGCCAGCAGCCAAACTAGCGGGCAAGAGAGCCAGTACTTC.

The table lists this clonotype with a few counts. The chain carries TRBV2 and TRBJ2-1; 9 nucleotides line up with TRBD2. The V segment lost 6 bases and the J segment 8 bases; nucleotides outside the gene matches: 2. This CDR3 spans 12 amino acids. Germline V CDR1 and CDR2: SNHLY, FYNNEI. CDR3 coding DNA: TGTGCCAGCAGCGGGACTAGCCATGAGCAGTTCTTC. It yields the protein CASSGTSHEQFF.